This is a list of T cell receptor beta chains from one sample in a study of blood T cell repertoires in COVID-19. Here immunoSEQ multiplex PCR was the method, and the copy in TCRdb shows in-frame clones only, minus some. The data show 130,000 or so clones, 60% to 85% seen once. The sample consisted of peripheral blood. These receptors all stem from a man older than 75 with acute or convalescent COVID-19. Both conserved end residues are trimmed from each CDR3.

j_gene: TRBJ2-5
v_gene: TRBV12-5
CDR3aa: ASGLVQGQYQETQY

j_gene: TRBJ2-2
v_gene: TRBV7-3
CDR3aa: ASSSARSGELF

j_gene: TRBJ2-3
v_gene: TRBV7-6
CDR3aa: ASSLAGAIPDTQY

j_gene: TRBJ2-5
v_gene: TRBV5-1
CDR3aa: ASSPGHIQETQY

j_gene: TRBJ1-2
v_gene: TRBV6-2/TRBV6-3
CDR3aa: ASSTGYGGYT

j_gene: TRBJ1-6
v_gene: TRBV19
CDR3aa: ASRTGAHNSPLH

j_gene: TRBJ2-7
v_gene: TRBV19
CDR3aa: ASSITGGGEQY

j_gene: TRBJ2-7
v_gene: TRBV5-4
CDR3aa: ASSLELQGGEQY

j_gene: TRBJ2-1
v_gene: TRBV6-1
CDR3aa: ASSEALAGVDNEQF

j_gene: TRBJ1-6
v_gene: TRBV7-6
CDR3aa: ASSLEALLSNSPLH

j_gene: TRBJ2-7
v_gene: TRBV29-1
CDR3aa: SVEGQGASEQY

j_gene: TRBJ2-3
v_gene: TRBV2
CDR3aa: ASSEGTSGGVTDTQY

j_gene: TRBJ2-3
v_gene: TRBV9
CDR3aa: ASSPGRTGSEY

j_gene: TRBJ1-3
v_gene: TRBV10-3
CDR3aa: AIRGPGQGANTIY

j_gene: TRBJ1-5
v_gene: TRBV6-5
CDR3aa: ASSSDRLGGNQPQH

j_gene: TRBJ1-2
v_gene: TRBV19
CDR3aa: ASSAGRDRDNYGYT

j_gene: TRBJ2-4
v_gene: TRBV9
CDR3aa: ASSVPRQGRLGENIQY